This passage covers 19 T cell receptor beta chains from one sample sequenced in a study of shared clonotypes between healthy human individuals. The protocol was immunoSEQ multiplex PCR, while the TCRdb copy is restricted to in-frame clones and leaves out a portion. The sample holds some 500,000 clones, about 96% seen once. The sequencing sample was made of naive CD4+ T cells sorted from blood. Specified subset: CD45RA+ positively selected. These receptors all come from a woman aged 25 to 39 in good health.

The chain employs TRBV6-1 and TRBJ1-1, with unresolved D. Germline assignment: CDR1 MNHNS and CDR2 SASEGT. The V gene lost 7 bases and the J gene lost 1 base, with 10 bases spanning the gap. CDR3 size: 13 residues. CDR3 DNA: TGTGCCAGCACCCAGTCTAGGAACACTGAAGCTTTCTTT. Its translation: CASTQSRNTEAFF.

This clone was detected once. This rearrangement joins TRBV18 to TRBJ2-7; perhaps TRBD1 as D (7 bases). This CDR3 spans 16 amino acids. The germline gives CDR1 KGHSH, CDR2 LQKENI. V lost 6 bases to trimming and J lost 3 bases, with 21 bases between them. CDR3 protein: CASSKNFAGQYYEQYF. The CDR3 DNA follows: TGTGCCAGCTCCAAAAATTTTGCGGGACAGTACTACGAGCAGTACTTC.

The genes are TRBV13 and TRBJ1-1; 7 nucleotides match TRBD1. This CDR3 has 15 residues. Germline CDR1 is PRHDT and CDR2 is FYEKMQ (reference sequence). With 8 bases clipped from V and 0 bases from J, the junction kept 9 bases outside the gene matches. The CDR3, as DNA: TGTGCCAGCGGGCAGGGGGGGATCATGAACACTGAAGCTTTCTTT. Translating it yields CASGQGGIMNTEAFF.

This clone was observed a single time. The J gene is TRBJ2-7, the V gene TRBV2; 7 bases align to TRBD1. The CDR3 contains 14 residues. Unmatched junction bases numbered 3, after V lost 4 bases and J lost 0 bases. CDR1 SNHLY and CDR2 FYNNEI come from the germline V gene. The CDR3: CASSGRDSSYEQYF. DNA of the CDR3: TGTGCCAGCAGTGGCCGGGACAGCTCCTACGAGCAGTACTTC.

V usage is TRBV7-9 and J usage is TRBJ1-1; 10 nucleotides match TRBD1. V was pared by 4 bases and J by 1 base, with 3 bases of the junction left unmatched. The CDR3 sequence is 15 residues long. Germline CDR1 and CDR2: SEHNR and FQNEAQ (reference sequence). The CDR3 reads CASSSGTGANTEAFF. The CDR3 DNA reads TGTGCCAGCAGCTCCGGGACAGGGGCGAACACTGAAGCTTTCTTT.

The chain recombines TRBV11-2 with TRBJ2-2; 9 bases line up with TRBD2. CDR3 size: 17 residues. Germline lookup yields CDR1 SGHAT and CDR2 FQNNGV. Unmatched junction bases numbered 13, after V lost 5 bases and J lost 6 bases. The CDR3 here is CASSQTPLAGNSGELFF. In DNA, the CDR3 is TGTGCCAGCAGCCAGACCCCCCTAGCGGGAAATTCCGGGGAGCTGTTTTTT.

The chain combines TRBV29-1 with TRBJ2-3, with a weak D call TRBD2 (6 bases). CDR3 length equals 16 residues. Looked up from germline, CDR1 is SQVTM and CDR2 is ANQGSEA. V was shortened by 6 bases and J by 2 bases, with 21 bases between the two germline ends. As DNA, the CDR3 is TGCAGCGTACCCGGCCCGGGACTTACTATCACAGATACGCAGTATTTT. It encodes CSVPGPGLTITDTQYF.

V usage is TRBV28 and J usage is TRBJ1-1; D may be TRBD1 (5 bases). With 5 bases removed from V and 1 base from J, the gap between germline ends came to 20 bases. Germline CDR1 and CDR2: MDHEN and SYDVKM. The CDR3 covers 17 residues. The CDR3 region is CASSPGALIRRNTEAFF. The CDR3, as DNA: TGTGCCAGCAGTCCCGGGGCTCTGATACGAAGGAACACTGAAGCTTTCTTT.

The gene calls are TRBV11-3 and TRBJ1-5; 10 bases are shared with TRBD1. The J segment lost 5 bases and the V segment lost 8 bases, leaving 6 bases of the junction unmatched. CDR1 is SGHNT, CDR2 YENEEA, per germline. The CDR3 consists of 14 residues. The CDR3 DNA reads as TGTGCCAGCGCGGGGACAGGGGAACATCAGCCCCAGCATTTT. Protein product: CASAGTGEHQPQHF.

The gene calls are TRBV28 and TRBJ2-1, with a weak D call TRBD2 (6 bases). The CDR3 consists of 14 residues. Germline values: CDR1 MDHEN, CDR2 SYDVKM. V lost 5 bases, J lost 10 bases, and 18 bases lay in between. The DNA for the CDR3 is TGTGCCAGCAGTCGACAGAGACTAGGGGACGAGCAGTTCTTC. This codes for CASSRQRLGDEQFF.

The CDR3 sequence: CASSVARGLYEQYF. The CDR3, as DNA: TGTGCCAGCAGTGTAGCCAGGGGGCTATACGAGCAGTACTTC. The chain has TRBV6-5 and TRBJ2-7; 8 positions agree with TRBD1. Losses at the gene ends were 5 bases for V and 4 bases for J; bases not matched to a gene: 7. Germline V CDR1 and CDR2: MNHEY, SVGAGI. CDR3 length equals 14 residues.

The chain combines TRBV5-1 with TRBJ2-5; a possible D gene is TRBD2 (6 bases). Germline lookup yields CDR1 SGHRS and CDR2 YFSETQ. This CDR3 contains 14 residues. V was clipped by 6 bases and J by 2 bases, with 14 bases between them. CDR3: CASKRGRTQETQYF. The DNA for the CDR3 is TGCGCCAGCAAACGGGGGAGAACGCAAGAGACCCAGTACTTC.

This clone was seen a few times. This chain uses TRBV5-4 with TRBJ2-3, with 13 bases lining up with TRBD2. Looked up from germline, CDR1 is SGHNT and CDR2 is YYREEE (reference sequence). This CDR3 is 15 amino acids long. Losses at the gene ends were 4 bases for V and 5 bases for J; bases not matched to a gene: 4. In DNA, the CDR3 is TGTGCCAGCAGCCCGGGACTAGCGGGAATAGATACGCAGTATTTT. It is translated as CASSPGLAGIDTQYF.

The chain joins TRBV7-9 to TRBJ2-1, with D perhaps TRBD1 or TRBD2 (5 bases each). This CDR3 has 16 amino acids. Trimming pared 1 base from V and 4 bases from J, leaving 14 bases between. CDR1 is SEHNR and CDR2 is FQNEAQ in the germline V gene (reference sequence). DNA of the CDR3: TGTGCCAGCAGCTTAGGTTGGGGGAAAAAGTACAATGAGCAGTTCTTC. This sequence encodes CASSLGWGKKYNEQFF. Full variable domain (rest looked up from reference TRBV7-9 and TRBJ2-1): DTGVSQNPRHKITKRGQNVTFRCDPISEHNRLYWYRQTLGQGPEFLTYFQNEAQLEKSRLLSDRFSAERPKGSFSTLEIQRTEQGDSAMYLCASSLGWGKKYNEQFFGPGTRLTVL.

In regard to this clone: This CDR3 is also generated by other DNA sequences in the sample. V gene TRBV9 combines with J gene TRBJ2-7; 8 bases fit TRBD1. CDR3 size: 14 residues. Germline CDR1 and CDR2: SGDLS and YYNGEE. V lost 3 bases and J lost 4; bases outside the gene matches: 6. CDR3 DNA sequence: TGTGCCAGCAGCGCGGGACAGGTATCTTACGAGCAGTACTTC. Residues: CASSAGQVSYEQYF.

This clone has a single count. The V call is TRBV27, the J call TRBJ1-2, with 10 positions matching TRBD1. Unmatched junction bases numbered 8, after V lost 6 bases and J lost 1 base. The germline CDR1 and CDR2 sequences are MNHEY and SMNVEV (reference sequence). The CDR3 covers 16 residues. This CDR3 reads CASSLRRDRGNYGYTF. The CDR3, as DNA: TGTGCCAGCAGCCTCCGCCGGGACAGGGGTAACTATGGCTACACCTTC.

The chain couples TRBV18 to TRBJ1-3; no clear D gene. The germline CDR1 and CDR2 sequences are KGHSH and LQKENI. There are 15 residues in the CDR3. The ends were cut back, 0 bases at V and 2 bases at J, with 8 bases in the middle. The CDR3 reads CASSPPAYTGNTIYF. The CDR3 DNA sequence: TGTGCCAGCTCACCACCGGCATACACTGGAAACACCATATATTTT.

This chain connects TRBV4-1 to TRBJ2-2, with D possibly being TRBD1 (5 bases). This CDR3 contains 16 residues. Germline V gene sequence: CDR1 MGHRA, CDR2 YSYEKL. Trimming shortened V by 3 bases and J by 7 bases, and 18 bases separated the two germline ends. In DNA form, the CDR3 reads TGCGCCAGCAGCCATTTTGGTACAGGTCAAAGCGGGGAGCTGTTTTTT. Translating it yields CASSHFGTGQSGELFF.

The chain uses TRBV6-1 and TRBJ2-7; perhaps TRBD2 as D (5 bases). This CDR3 has 14 amino acids. Germline V gives CDR1 MNHNS, CDR2 SASEGT. V dropped 6 bases and J dropped 3 bases, with 15 bases sitting between them. The CDR3 DNA reads TGTGCCAGCAGGGACGGGGAGTTAGTCTACGAGCAGTACTTC. It is translated as CASRDGELVYEQYF.